This TCR beta chain was recorded in a study of blood T cell repertoires in COVID-19. Study details: Sample material is recorded as cDNA or gDNA derived from T cells, B-cell-depleted T cells, or PBMCs.

Participants were aged 18 to 89 years from approximately 23 US areas. The junction had 11 bases not matched to a gene; V was cut back by 5 bases and J by 8 bases. There are 14 residues in the CDR3. The germline V gene encodes CDR1 MNHEY and CDR2 SVGAGI. The table came from immunoSEQ multiplex PCR; TCRdb's copy has only in-frame clones and leaves some out. Seen here are approximately 350,000 clones, 75% to 90% observed once, and the top ten hold approximately 1%. The specimen sequenced was PBMCs or T cells enriched from blood (not recorded which). This TCR was recovered from a young man who had recovered from COVID-19. The gene calls are TRBV6-5 and TRBJ1-2; 7 bases agree with TRBD1. CDR3 nucleotides: TGTGCCAGCAGTATACAGGGGCCCCTAGACGGCTACACCTTC. This encodes CASSIQGPLDGYTF.